This TCR beta chain stems from a study of CD8 T cells in Susac syndrome. This clonotype was seen a single time. An amount of RNA that ranged from roughly 0.45 to 1 ug was reverse transcribed with random hexamers. TCRdb reprocessed the immunoSEQ multiplex PCR reads via MiXCR and lists one record per CDR3 protein. Here the sample spans 300,000 to 350,000 distinct CDR3 sequences, about 90% being singletons. The CDR3 contains 18 residues. Trimming shortened V by 6 bases and J by 1 base, and 22 bases separated the two germline ends. The clonotype originates from a human donor with multiple sclerosis. V gene TRBV12-3 or TRBV12-4 combines with J gene TRBJ2-1, with D possibly being TRBD2 (6 bases). Sequences were obtained from CD4+ T cells from PBMCs. In nucleotides, the CDR3 is TGTGCCAGCAGACCCTCGGGCCCCCTCCGGGGGTCCTACAATGAGCAGTTCTTC. As protein: CASRPSGPLRGSYNEQFF.